This record concerns one T cell receptor beta chain sequence. Its target is not known. These data belong to a study of neoadjuvant anti-PD-1 for oral cavity cancer. In the study overall: Patients without progression received a fourth nivolumab dose around day 43, then surgical resection on days 50-56.

Study findings and constraints: Non-responders to neoadjuvant nivolumab had significantly more clonal PBMC T cells than responders.

Time point defined: after neoadjuvant nivolumab, at surgical resection. V lost 1 base and J lost 5; bases outside the gene matches: 12. The V gene's germline CDR1 is MGHRA and CDR2 YSYEKL. CDR3 length equals 17 residues. The protocol was immunoSEQ multiplex PCR, while the TCRdb copy is restricted to in-frame clones and leaves out a portion. The sample holds about 68,000 clones, roughly 81% seen once. The sample consisted of PBMCs, taken after nivolumab (anti-PD-1) treatment. The TCR was taken from a person aged 35 to 85 with oral cavity squamous cell carcinoma. The V call is TRBV4-1, the J call TRBJ2-5; 8 nucleotides match TRBD2. CDR3 sequence (DNA): TGCGCCAGCAGCCAAGGTTACAGCGGGAGTATTGGGGAGACCCAGTACTTC. Translated: CASSQGYSGSIGETQYF.